This T cell receptor (beta chain) is drawn from a study of high-grade serous ovarian cancer treatment subgroups. The germline V and J ends were trimmed by 5 bases and 3 bases, with 17 bases remaining between them. This CDR3 has 15 residues. From germline, CDR1 is MDHEN and CDR2 SYDVKM. The assay was immunoSEQ multiplex PCR, and TCRdb's table has in-frame clones only and misses some. This table has 5,500 to 7,500 clones, about 80% appearing once. This clone was detected once. Tumor samples were obtained before definitive surgery or chemotherapy. This sequence originates from a human donor with high-grade serous ovarian cancer. The material sequenced was tumor tissue. The chain recombines TRBV28 with TRBJ2-7; a possible D gene is TRBD2 (6 bases). The DNA for the CDR3 is TGTGCCAGCAGTCCGCCGGGACTCCCGATCTACGAGCAGTACTTC. Protein product: CASSPPGLPIYEQYF.